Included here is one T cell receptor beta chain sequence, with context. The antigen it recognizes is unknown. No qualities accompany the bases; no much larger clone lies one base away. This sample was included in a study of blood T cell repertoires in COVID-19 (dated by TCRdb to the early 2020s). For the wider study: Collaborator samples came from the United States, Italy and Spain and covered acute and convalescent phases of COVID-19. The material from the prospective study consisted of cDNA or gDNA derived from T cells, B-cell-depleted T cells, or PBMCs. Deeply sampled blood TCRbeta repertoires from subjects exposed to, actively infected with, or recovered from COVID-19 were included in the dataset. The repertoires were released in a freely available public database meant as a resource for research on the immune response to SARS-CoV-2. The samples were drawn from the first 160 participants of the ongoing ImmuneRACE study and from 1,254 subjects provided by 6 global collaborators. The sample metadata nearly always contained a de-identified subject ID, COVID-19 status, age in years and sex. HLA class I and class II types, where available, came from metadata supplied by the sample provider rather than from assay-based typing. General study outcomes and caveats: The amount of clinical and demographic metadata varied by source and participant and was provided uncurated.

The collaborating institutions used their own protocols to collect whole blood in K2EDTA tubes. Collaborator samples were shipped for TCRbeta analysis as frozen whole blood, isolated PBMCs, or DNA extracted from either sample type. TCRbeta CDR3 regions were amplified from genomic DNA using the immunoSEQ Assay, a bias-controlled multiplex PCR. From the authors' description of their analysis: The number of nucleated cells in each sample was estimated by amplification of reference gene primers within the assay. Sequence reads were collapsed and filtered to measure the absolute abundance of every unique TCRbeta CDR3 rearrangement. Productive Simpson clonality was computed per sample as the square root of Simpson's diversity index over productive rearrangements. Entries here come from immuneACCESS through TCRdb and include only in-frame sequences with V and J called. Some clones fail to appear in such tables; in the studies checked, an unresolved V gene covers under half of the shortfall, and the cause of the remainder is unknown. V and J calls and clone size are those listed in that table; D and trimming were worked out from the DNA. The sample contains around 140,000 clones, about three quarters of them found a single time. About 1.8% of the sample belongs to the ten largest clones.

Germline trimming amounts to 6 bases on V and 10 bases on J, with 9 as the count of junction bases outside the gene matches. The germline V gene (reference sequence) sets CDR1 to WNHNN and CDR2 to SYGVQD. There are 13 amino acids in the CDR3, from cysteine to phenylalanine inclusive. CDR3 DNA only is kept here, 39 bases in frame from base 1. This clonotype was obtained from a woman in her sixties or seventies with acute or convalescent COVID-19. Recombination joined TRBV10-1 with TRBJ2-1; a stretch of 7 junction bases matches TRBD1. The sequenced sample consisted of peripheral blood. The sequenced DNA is TGCGCCAGCAGCTATCCGGGACAGTGGGAGCAGTTCTTC. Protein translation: CASSYPGQWEQFF.